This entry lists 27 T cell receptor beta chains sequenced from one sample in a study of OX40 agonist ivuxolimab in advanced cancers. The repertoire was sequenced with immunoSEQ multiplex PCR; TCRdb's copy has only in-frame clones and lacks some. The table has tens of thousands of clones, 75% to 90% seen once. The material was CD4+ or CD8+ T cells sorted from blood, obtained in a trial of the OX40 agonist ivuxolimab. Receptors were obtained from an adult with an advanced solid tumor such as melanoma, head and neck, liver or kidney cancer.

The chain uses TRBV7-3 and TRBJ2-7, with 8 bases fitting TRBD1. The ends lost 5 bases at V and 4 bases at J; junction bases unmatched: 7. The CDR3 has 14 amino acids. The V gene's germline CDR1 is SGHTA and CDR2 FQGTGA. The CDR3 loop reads CASSPGQETYEQYF. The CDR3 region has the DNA TGTGCCAGCAGCCCGGGACAGGAAACATACGAGCAGTACTTC.

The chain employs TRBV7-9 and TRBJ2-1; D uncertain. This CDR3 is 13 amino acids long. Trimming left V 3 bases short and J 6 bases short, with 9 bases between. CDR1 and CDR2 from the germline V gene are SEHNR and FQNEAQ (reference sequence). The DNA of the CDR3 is TGTGCCAGCAGCTTTTGGCAACTCAATGAGCAGTTCTTC. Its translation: CASSFWQLNEQFF.

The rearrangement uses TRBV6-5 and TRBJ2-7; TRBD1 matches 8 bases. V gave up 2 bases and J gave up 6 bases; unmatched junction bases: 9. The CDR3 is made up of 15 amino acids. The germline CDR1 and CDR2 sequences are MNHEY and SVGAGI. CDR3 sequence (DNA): TGTGCCAGCAGTTACGACCGGGACAGGTCAGGCGAGCAGTACTTC. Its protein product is CASSYDRDRSGEQYF.

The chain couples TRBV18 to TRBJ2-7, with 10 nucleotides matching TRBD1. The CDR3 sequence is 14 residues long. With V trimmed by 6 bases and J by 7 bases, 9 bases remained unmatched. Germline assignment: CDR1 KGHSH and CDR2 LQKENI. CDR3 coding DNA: TGTGCCAGCTCCCCCGGACAGGGGGTAGAGGAGCAGTACTTC. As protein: CASSPGQGVEEQYF.

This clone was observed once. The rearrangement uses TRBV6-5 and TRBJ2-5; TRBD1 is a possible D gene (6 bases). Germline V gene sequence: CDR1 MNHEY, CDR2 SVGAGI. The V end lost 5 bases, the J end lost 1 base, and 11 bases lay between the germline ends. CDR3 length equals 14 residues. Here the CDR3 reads CASSDRTVQETQYF. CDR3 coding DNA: TGTGCCAGCAGTGACAGGACGGTCCAAGAGACCCAGTACTTC.

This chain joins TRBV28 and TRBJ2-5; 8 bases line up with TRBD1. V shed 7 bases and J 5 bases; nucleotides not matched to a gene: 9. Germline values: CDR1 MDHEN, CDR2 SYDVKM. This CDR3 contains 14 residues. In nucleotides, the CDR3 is TGTGCCAGCAACCTCCAGGGGGCTTCGGAGACCCAGTACTTC. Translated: CASNLQGASETQYF.

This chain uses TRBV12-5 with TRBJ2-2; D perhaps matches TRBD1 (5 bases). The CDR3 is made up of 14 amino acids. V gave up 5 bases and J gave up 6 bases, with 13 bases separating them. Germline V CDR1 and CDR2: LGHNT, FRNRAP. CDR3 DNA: TGTGCTAGTGGTCTATCGGACAAGTCCGGGGAGCTGTTTTTT. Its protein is CASGLSDKSGELFF.

The CDR3 DNA sequence: TGTGCCAGCAGCTTGGGTGGGGGCGATCAGCCCCAGCATTTT. Its protein product is CASSLGGGDQPQHF. V usage is TRBV7-6 and J usage is TRBJ1-5; a possible D gene is TRBD1 (6 bases). Trimming left V 3 bases short and J 5 bases short, with 11 bases between. CDR1 and CDR2 (germline): SGHVS, FNYEAQ. The CDR3 totals 14 residues.

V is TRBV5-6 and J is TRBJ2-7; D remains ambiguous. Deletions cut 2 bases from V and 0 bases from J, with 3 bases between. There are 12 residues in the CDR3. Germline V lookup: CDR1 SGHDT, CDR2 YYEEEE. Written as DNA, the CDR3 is TGTGCCAGCAGCTTCGACTCCTACGAGCAGTACTTC. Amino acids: CASSFDSYEQYF.

The CDR3 reads CASSLGVVGYSNQPQHF. DNA for the CDR3: TGTGCCAGCAGCTTAGGGGTCGTCGGCTATAGCAATCAGCCCCAGCATTTT. The chain links TRBV11-3 to TRBJ1-5, with D uncertain. V was shortened by 1 base and J by 0 bases, with 13 bases between the two germline ends. The V gene's germline CDR1 is SGHNT and CDR2 YENEEA. The CDR3 is 17 residues long.

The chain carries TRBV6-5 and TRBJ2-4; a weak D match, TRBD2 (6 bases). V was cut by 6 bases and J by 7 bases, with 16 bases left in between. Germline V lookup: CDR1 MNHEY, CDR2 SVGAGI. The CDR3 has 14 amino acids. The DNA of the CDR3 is TGTGCCAGCAGCATACCCGGGAGTCGGAACATTCAGTACTTC. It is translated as CASSIPGSRNIQYF.

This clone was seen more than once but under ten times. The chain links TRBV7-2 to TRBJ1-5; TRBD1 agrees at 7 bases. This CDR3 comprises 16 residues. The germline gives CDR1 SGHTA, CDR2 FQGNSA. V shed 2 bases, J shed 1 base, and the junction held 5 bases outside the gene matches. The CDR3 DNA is TGTGCCAGCAGCTTACACTCACAGGGGAGCAATCAGCCCCAGCATTTT. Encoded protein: CASSLHSQGSNQPQHF.

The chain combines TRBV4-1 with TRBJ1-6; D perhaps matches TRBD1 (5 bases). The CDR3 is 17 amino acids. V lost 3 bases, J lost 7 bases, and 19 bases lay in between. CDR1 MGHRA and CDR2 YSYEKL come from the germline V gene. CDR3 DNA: TGCGCCAGCAGCCAGGGGACCGCTTTACTACAGAATTCACCCCTCCACTTT. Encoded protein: CASSQGTALLQNSPLHF.

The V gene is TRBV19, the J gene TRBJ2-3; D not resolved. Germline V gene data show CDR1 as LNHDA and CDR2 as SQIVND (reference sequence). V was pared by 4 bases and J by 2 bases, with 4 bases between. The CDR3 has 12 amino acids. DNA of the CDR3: TGTGCCAGTAGTACCCTCACAGATACGCAGTATTTT. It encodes CASSTLTDTQYF.

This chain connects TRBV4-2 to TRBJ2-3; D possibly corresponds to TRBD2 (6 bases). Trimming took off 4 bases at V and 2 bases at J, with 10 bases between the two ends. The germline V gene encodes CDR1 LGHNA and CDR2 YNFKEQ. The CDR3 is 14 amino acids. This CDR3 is CASSPGLSTDTQYF. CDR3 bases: TGTGCCAGCAGCCCGGGACTTTCCACAGATACGCAGTATTTT.

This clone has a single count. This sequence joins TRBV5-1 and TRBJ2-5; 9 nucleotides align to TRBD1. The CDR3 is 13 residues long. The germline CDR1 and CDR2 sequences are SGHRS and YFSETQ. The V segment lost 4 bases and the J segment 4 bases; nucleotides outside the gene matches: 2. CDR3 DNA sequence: TGCGCCAGCAGCCCGGGACAGGGAGAGACCCAGTACTTC. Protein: CASSPGQGETQYF.

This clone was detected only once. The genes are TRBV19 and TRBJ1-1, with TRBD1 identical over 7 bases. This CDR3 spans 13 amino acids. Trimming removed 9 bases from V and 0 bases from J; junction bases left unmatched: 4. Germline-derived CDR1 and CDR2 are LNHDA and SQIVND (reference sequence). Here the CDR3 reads CASKGQLNTEAFF. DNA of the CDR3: TGTGCCAGCAAGGGACAGCTGAACACTGAAGCTTTCTTT.

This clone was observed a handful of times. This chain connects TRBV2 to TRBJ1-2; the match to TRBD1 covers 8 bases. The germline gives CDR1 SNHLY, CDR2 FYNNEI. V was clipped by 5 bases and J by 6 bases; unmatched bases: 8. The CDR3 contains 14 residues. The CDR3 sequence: CASSPDRAMDGYTF. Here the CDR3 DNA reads TGTGCCAGCAGTCCGGACAGGGCAATGGATGGCTACACCTTC.

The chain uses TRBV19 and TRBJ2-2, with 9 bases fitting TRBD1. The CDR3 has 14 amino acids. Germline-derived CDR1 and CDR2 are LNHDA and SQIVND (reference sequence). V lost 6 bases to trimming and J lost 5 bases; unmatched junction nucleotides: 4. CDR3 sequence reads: CASRGQGRTGELFF. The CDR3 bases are TGTGCCAGTAGGGGACAGGGAAGGACCGGGGAGCTGTTTTTT.

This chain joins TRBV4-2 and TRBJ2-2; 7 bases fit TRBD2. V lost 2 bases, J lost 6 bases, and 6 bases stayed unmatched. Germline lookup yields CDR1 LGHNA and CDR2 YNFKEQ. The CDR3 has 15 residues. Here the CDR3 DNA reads TGTGCCAGCAGCCAACCAGGAGGGAGGGCCGGGGAGCTGTTTTTT. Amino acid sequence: CASSQPGGRAGELFF.

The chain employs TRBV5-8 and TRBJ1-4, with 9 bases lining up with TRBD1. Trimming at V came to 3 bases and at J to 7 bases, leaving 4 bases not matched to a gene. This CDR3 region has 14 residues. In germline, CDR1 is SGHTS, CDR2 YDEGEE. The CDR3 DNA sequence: TGTGCCAGCAGCTCGGGACAGGGTGGTGAAAAACTGTTTTTT. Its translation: CASSSGQGGEKLFF. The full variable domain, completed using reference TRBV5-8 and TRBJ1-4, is EAGVTQSPTHLIKTRGQQATLRCSPISGHTSVYWYQQALGLGLQFLLWYDEGEERNRGNFPPRFSGRQFPNYSSELNVNALELEDSALYLCASSSGQGGEKLFFGSGTQLSVL.

CDR3 residues: CASSLGNPTYTQYF. CDR3 bases: TGTGCCAGCAGCCTCGGGAACCCAACATATACGCAGTATTTT. The J gene is TRBJ2-3, the V gene TRBV14; possible D gene TRBD2, 5 bases. From germline, CDR1 is SGHDN and CDR2 FVKESK. Trimming stripped 4 bases from V and 7 bases from J, with 15 bases between. The CDR3 spans 14 residues.

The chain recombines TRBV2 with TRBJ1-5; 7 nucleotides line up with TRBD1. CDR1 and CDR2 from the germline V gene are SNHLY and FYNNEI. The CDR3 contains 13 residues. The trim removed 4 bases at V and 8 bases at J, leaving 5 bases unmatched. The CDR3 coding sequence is TGTGCCAGCAGTGCGACAGGGATGGAGCCCCAGCATTTT. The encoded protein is CASSATGMEPQHF.

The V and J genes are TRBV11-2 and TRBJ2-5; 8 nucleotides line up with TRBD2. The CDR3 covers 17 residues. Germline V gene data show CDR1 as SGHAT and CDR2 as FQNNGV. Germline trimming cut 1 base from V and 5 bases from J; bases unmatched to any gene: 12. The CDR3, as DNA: TGTGCCAGCAGCTTAGGGCTTTATAGCGGGATGTCCGAGACCCAGTACTTC. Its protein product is CASSLGLYSGMSETQYF.

The CDR3 sequence is CASKGGAGAPVGYF. The CDR3 region has the DNA TGTGCCAGCAAGGGCGGGGCGGGAGCCCCGGTGGGGTACTTC. This rearrangement joins TRBV28 to TRBJ2-7, with TRBD2 matching 7 bases. V gave up 7 bases and J gave up 12 bases; unmatched junction bases: 18. There are 14 residues in the CDR3. Germline V CDR1 and CDR2: MDHEN, SYDVKM. The whole variable domain, filled in from reference TRBV28 and TRBJ2-7, reads DVKVTQSSRYLVKRTGEKVFLECVQDMDHENMFWYRQDPGLGLRLIYFSYDVKMKEKGDIPEGYSVSREKKERFSLILESASTNQTSMYLCASKGGAGAPVGYFGPGTRLTVT.

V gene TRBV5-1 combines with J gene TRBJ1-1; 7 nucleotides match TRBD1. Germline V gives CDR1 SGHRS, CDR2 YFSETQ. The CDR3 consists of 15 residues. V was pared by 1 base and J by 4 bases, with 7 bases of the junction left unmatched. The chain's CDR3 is CASSLTQGQRTEAFF. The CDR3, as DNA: TGCGCCAGCAGCTTGACACAGGGGCAGCGCACTGAAGCTTTCTTT.

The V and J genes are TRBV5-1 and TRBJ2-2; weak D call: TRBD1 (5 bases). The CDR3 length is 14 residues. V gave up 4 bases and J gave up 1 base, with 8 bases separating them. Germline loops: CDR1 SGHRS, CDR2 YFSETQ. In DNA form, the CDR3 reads TGCGCCAGCAGCGGGCAGGGGAACACCGGGGAGCTGTTTTTT. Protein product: CASSGQGNTGELFF. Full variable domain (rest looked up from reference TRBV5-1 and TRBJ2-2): KAGVTQTPRYLIKTRGQQVTLSCSPISGHRSVSWYQQTPGQGLQFLFEYFSETQRNKGNFPGRFSGRQFSNSRSEMNVSTLELGDSALYLCASSGQGNTGELFFGEGSRLTVL.